These 18 T cell receptor beta chains came from one sample sequenced in a study of T cell responses to AZD1222 COVID-19 vaccine. Assay: immunoSEQ multiplex PCR; the TCRdb copy retains only in-frame clones and omits some. The repertoire consists of 150,000 to 200,000 clones, with 88% occurring once and the leading ten covering 25% to 30%. This sample comprised peripheral blood, obtained 28 days after the second AZD1222 dose. The receptors stem from an adult who received the AZD1222 COVID-19 vaccine.

V is TRBV24-1 and J is TRBJ2-3, with 7 nucleotides matching TRBD2. CDR1 is KGHDR and CDR2 is SFDVKD in the germline V gene. The length of the CDR3 is 14 residues. V trimming: 6 bases; J trimming: 3 bases; junction bases outside the gene matches: 5. The DNA of the CDR3 is TGTGCCACCAGTTACGGGGAGGGGACAGATACGCAGTATTTT. Its translation: CATSYGEGTDTQYF.

This chain links TRBV10-3 with TRBJ2-3; no definite D call. CDR3 length: 15 amino acids. V shed 4 bases and J shed 4 bases, with 15 bases lying between them. Germline V gives CDR1 ENHRY, CDR2 SYGVKD. This chain's CDR3 is CAISGPPEIADTQYF. The CDR3 DNA follows: TGTGCCATCAGTGGCCCGCCAGAGATCGCAGATACGCAGTATTTT.

This clone appeared once. The CDR3 is CASSSQPGQGYEQYF. The CDR3 region has the DNA TGTGCCAGCAGCTCACAACCGGGACAGGGCTACGAGCAGTACTTC. V and J are TRBV7-2 and TRBJ2-7; 9 nucleotides line up with TRBD1. J lost 3 bases, V lost 4 bases, and 7 bases had no gene match. There are 15 residues in the CDR3. Germline loops: CDR1 SGHTA, CDR2 FQGNSA.

This chain joins TRBV27 and TRBJ1-5, with D unresolved. The CDR3 loop spans 17 amino acids. V dropped 5 bases and J dropped 0 bases, with 17 bases sitting between them. The germline V gene has CDR1 MNHEY and CDR2 SMNVEV (reference sequence). For the CDR3, the DNA is TGTGCCAGCAGTGTGCTCCACCAGGAGTATAGCAATCAGCCCCAGCATTTT. Protein sequence: CASSVLHQEYSNQPQHF.

Turning to this clone: A read error may produce the germline difference seen at one junction end. The V and J genes are TRBV7-7 and TRBJ2-1; 9 bases agree with TRBD1. Germline V gives CDR1 SSHAT, CDR2 FNYEAQ (reference sequence). The CDR3 sequence is 15 residues long. The CDR3 region is CASSPGQGPYNEQFF. CDR3 sequence (DNA): TGTGCTAGCAGCCCCGGACAGGGGCCTTACAATGAGCAGTTCTTC.

Worth noting for this clone: This specimen includes other DNA sequences encoding the same CDR3. The chain is built from TRBV6-2 or TRBV6-3 and TRBJ2-2; tentative D call: TRBD1 (5 bases). The CDR3 is made up of 16 amino acids. The V gene's germline CDR1 is MNHEY and CDR2 SVGEGT. Trimming removed 3 bases from V and 0 bases from J, with 11 bases in between. The chain's CDR3 is CASSYRPGPNTGELFF. The CDR3 coding sequence is TGTGCCAGCAGTTATCGGCCAGGGCCGAACACCGGGGAGCTGTTTTTT.

This chain uses TRBV19 with TRBJ2-1; 9 bases align to TRBD1. The germline V gene encodes CDR1 LNHDA and CDR2 SQIVND (reference sequence). V trimming: 6 bases; J trimming: 8 bases; junction bases outside the gene matches: 11. The CDR3 totals 15 residues. CDR3: CASRRPGTGNYEQFF. The CDR3 nucleotides read TGTGCCAGTAGGCGTCCCGGGACAGGGAATTATGAGCAGTTCTTC.

Points on this clone: Other DNA sequences in the same sample also yield this CDR3. V is TRBV19 and J is TRBJ2-5, with unresolved D. V lost 6 bases to trimming and J lost 2 bases, with 4 bases between them. The germline CDR1 and CDR2 sequences are LNHDA and SQIVND (reference sequence). The CDR3 contains 11 residues. Here the CDR3 DNA reads TGTGCCAGTAGGGGGCAAGAGACCCAGTACTTC. Translated, it gives CASRGQETQYF.

The V and J genes are TRBV5-4 and TRBJ2-3, with 7 bases identical to TRBD2. CDR3 length: 15 residues. Trimming at V came to 4 bases and at J to 3 bases, leaving 8 bases not matched to a gene. From germline, CDR1 is SGHNT and CDR2 YYREEE (reference sequence). The chain's CDR3 is CASSPRGGLTDTQYF. In nucleotides, the CDR3 is TGTGCCAGCAGCCCTAGGGGAGGGTTGACAGATACGCAGTATTTT.

The CDR3 bases are TGCGCCAGCAGCCGGCTGGTCGGTTCTTCCCACAATGAGCAGTTCTTC. Its protein product is CASSRLVGSSHNEQFF. The chain couples TRBV5-1 to TRBJ2-1; D gene unclear. Trimming took 4 bases from V and 5 from J, leaving 19 bases between them. The germline CDR1 and CDR2 sequences are SGHRS and YFSETQ. The CDR3 is 16 residues long.

The rearrangement links TRBV25-1 to TRBJ2-7; 8 bases are a match to TRBD1. Germline V lookup: CDR1 MGHDK, CDR2 SYGVNS. V shed 6 bases, J shed 1 base, and the junction held 5 bases outside the gene matches. The CDR3 length is 14 residues. The CDR3 region is CASSRTGSSYEQYF. CDR3 DNA: TGTGCCAGCAGCCGGACAGGGTCATCCTACGAGCAGTACTTC.

V and J are TRBV15 and TRBJ2-2, with D possibly TRBD2 on 6 matching bases. Germline V CDR1 and CDR2: LNHNV, YYDKDF (reference sequence). The CDR3 runs to 17 residues. The ends were cut back, 0 bases at V and 6 bases at J, with 17 bases in the middle. The CDR3 nucleotides read TGTGCCACCAGCAGAGAACAGGCTAGCGCGGAGTCCGGGGAGCTGTTTTTT. Translation: CATSREQASAESGELFF.

The chain employs TRBV5-1 and TRBJ2-1; tentative D call: TRBD2 (5 bases). Trimming shortened V by 0 bases and J by 6 bases, and 13 bases separated the two germline ends. The CDR3 is made up of 15 amino acids. From germline, CDR1 is SGHRS and CDR2 YFSETQ. This CDR3 reads CASSLGLTGGNEQFF. DNA for the CDR3: TGCGCCAGCAGCTTGGGACTAACCGGAGGCAATGAGCAGTTCTTC. Complete variable domain (other parts from reference TRBV5-1 and TRBJ2-1): KAGVTQTPRYLIKTRGQQVTLSCSPISGHRSVSWYQQTPGQGLQFLFEYFSETQRNKGNFPGRFSGRQFSNSRSEMNVSTLELGDSALYLCASSLGLTGGNEQFFGPGTRLTVL.

V is TRBV6-2 or TRBV6-3 and J is TRBJ2-3; 8 bases match TRBD1. Germline CDR1 reads MNHEY; CDR2 reads SVGEGT. Trimming removed 2 bases from V and 3 bases from J; junction bases left unmatched: 7. The CDR3 loop spans 16 amino acids. The CDR3 DNA sequence: TGTGCCAGCAGTTACGGGTTGACAGGGGTGACAGATACGCAGTATTTT. Protein: CASSYGLTGVTDTQYF.

This chain joins TRBV4-2 and TRBJ1-4; D is unclear. The V gene's germline CDR1 is LGHNA and CDR2 YNFKEQ. The CDR3 runs to 15 residues. The germline V and J ends were trimmed by 1 base and 4 bases, with 10 bases remaining between them. This chain's CDR3 is CASSQVLELNEKLFF. The CDR3 DNA reads as TGTGCCAGCAGCCAAGTTCTGGAGCTTAATGAAAAACTGTTTTTT.

This clone was counted once. The V and J genes are TRBV3-1 (or the pseudogene TRBV3-2) and TRBJ2-1; tentative D call: TRBD2 (6 bases). The CDR3 spans 15 residues. Trimming took off 10 bases at V and 10 bases at J, with 26 bases between the two ends. Germline CDR1 is LGHDT and CDR2 is YNNKEL (reference sequence). CDR3 bases: TGTGCCACTTCCTTTAGGCCGGACTACGCTGGAGAGCAGTTCTTC. It translates to CATSFRPDYAGEQFF.

This chain links TRBV19 with TRBJ2-7, with TRBD2 identical over 13 bases. The CDR3 length is 13 residues. V dropped 6 bases and J dropped 12; count of bases not matched to a gene: 8. CDR1 and CDR2 (germline): LNHDA, SQIVND (reference sequence). CDR3 loop: CASRTSGGTGMYF. The CDR3 nucleotides are TGTGCCAGTAGGACTAGCGGGGGGACCGGGATGTACTTC.

This clone was seen more than once but under ten times. The DNA of the CDR3 is TGTGCCAGCAGCCAAGTCCGCGGGAGGGGTGAGCAGTTCTTC. As protein: CASSQVRGRGEQFF. V and J are TRBV14 and TRBJ2-1, with TRBD2 identical over 9 bases. Germline CDR1 is SGHDN and CDR2 is FVKESK. This CDR3 region has 14 residues. J lost 9 bases, V lost 1 base, and 4 bases had no gene match. The whole variable domain, filled in from reference TRBV14 and TRBJ2-1, reads EAGVTQFPSHSVIEKGQTVTLRCDPISGHDNLYWYRRVMGKEIKFLLHFVKESKQDESGMPNNRFLAERTGGTYSTLKVQPAELEDSGVYFCASSQVRGRGEQFFGPGTRLTVL.